This T cell receptor (beta chain) was sequenced for a study of blood T cell repertoires in COVID-19. Background on the study: The United States, Italy and Spain supplied acute and convalescent COVID-19 samples.

Germline CDR1 SNHLY, CDR2 FYNNEI. The CDR3 sequence is 13 residues long. Trimming removed 7 bases at V and 11 bases at J, with 18 bases between. Seattle enrolled patients during active infection and tracked them longitudinally. Repertoires were generated with immunoSEQ multiplex PCR, while TCRdb's copy carries only in-frame clones and drops some. This table holds about 270,000 clones, more than 85% found once. The receptor was derived from a young adult with COVID-19, enrolled during active disease. What was sequenced was peripheral blood. This chain connects TRBV2 to TRBJ2-1; D is perhaps TRBD2 (5 bases). CDR3 nucleotides: TGTGCCAGCATGATACGGTGGGAGCAACAGCAGTTCTTC. As protein: CASMIRWEQQQFF.